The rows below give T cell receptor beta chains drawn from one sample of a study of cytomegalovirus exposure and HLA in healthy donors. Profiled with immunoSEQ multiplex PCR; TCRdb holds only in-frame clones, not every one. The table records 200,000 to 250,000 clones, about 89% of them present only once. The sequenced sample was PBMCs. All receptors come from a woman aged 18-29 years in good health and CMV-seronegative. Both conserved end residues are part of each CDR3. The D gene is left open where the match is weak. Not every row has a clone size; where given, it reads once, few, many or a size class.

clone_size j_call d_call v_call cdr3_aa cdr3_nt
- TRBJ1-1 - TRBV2 CATLTEFMNTEAFF TGTGCCACCTTGACAGAGTTTATGAACACTGAAGCTTTCTTT
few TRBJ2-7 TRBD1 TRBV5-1 CASSPGTGIPYEQYF TGCGCCAGCAGCCCCGGGACAGGGATCCCCTACGAGCAGTACTTC
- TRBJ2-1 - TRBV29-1 CSVVLGGPFNEQFF TGCAGCGTTGTACTCGGAGGCCCCTTCAATGAGCAGTTCTTC
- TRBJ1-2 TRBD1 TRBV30 CAWSDRGQRGYTF TGTGCCTGGAGTGACAGGGGCCAAAGGGGCTACACCTTC
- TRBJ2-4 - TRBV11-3 CASPPGPRGAKNIQYF TGTGCCAGCCCCCCAGGCCCGAGGGGGGCCAAAAACATTCAGTACTTC
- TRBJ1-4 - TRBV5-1 CASSYESNEKLFF TGCGCCAGCAGCTATGAGTCTAATGAAAAACTGTTTTTT
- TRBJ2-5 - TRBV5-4 CASSLLDTQETQYF TGTGCCAGCAGCTTACTGGACACCCAAGAGACCCAGTACTTC
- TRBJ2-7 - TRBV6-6 CASSDNGYEQYF TGTGCCAGCAGTGACAACGGTTACGAGCAGTACTTC
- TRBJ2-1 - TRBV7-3 CASSPLGGTGYHNEQFF TGTGCCAGCAGCCCCTTGGGGGGGACAGGTTACCACAATGAGCAGTTCTTC
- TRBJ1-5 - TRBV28 CASTTEYSNQPQHF TGTGCCAGCACCACAGAATATAGCAATCAGCCCCAGCATTTT
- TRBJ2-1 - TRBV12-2 CASRFDSSSYNEQFF TGTGCAAGTCGCTTCGACTCTTCCTCCTACAATGAGCAGTTCTTC
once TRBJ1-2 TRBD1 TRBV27 CASSYKQGALGYTF TGTGCCAGCAGTTACAAACAGGGGGCTTTAGGCTACACCTTC
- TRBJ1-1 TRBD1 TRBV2 CASSEWTGEYQAFF TGTGCCAGCAGTGAGTGGACAGGGGAATATCAAGCTTTCTTT
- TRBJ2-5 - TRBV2 CASSEQGPQETQYF TGTGCCAGCAGTGAACAGGGCCCTCAAGAGACCCAGTACTTC
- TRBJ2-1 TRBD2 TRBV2 CASRGLAGEGHSAFF TGTGCCAGCAGGGGACTAGCGGGCGAGGGCCATAGCGCGTTCTTC
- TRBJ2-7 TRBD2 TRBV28 CASSHHSGRGYEQYF TGTGCCAGCAGCCATCACAGCGGGAGAGGGTACGAGCAGTACTTC
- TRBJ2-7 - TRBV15 CATARGRENDEQYF TGTGCCACCGCCCGGGGGCGGGAGAACGACGAGCAGTACTTC
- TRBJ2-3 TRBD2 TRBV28 CASSLWGGSGSDTQYF TGTGCCAGCAGTTTATGGGGAGGAAGCGGGAGTGATACGCAGTATTTT
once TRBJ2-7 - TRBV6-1 CASSERGRASEQYF TGTGCCAGCAGTGAAAGGGGCAGGGCCTCCGAGCAGTACTTC
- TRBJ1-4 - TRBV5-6 CASSSGVDEKLFF TGTGCCAGCAGCTCGGGGGTCGATGAAAAACTGTTTTTT
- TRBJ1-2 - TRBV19 CASSEGYYGYTF TGTGCCAGTAGTGAGGGTTACTATGGCTACACCTTC
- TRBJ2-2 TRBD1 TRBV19 CASSRGGGTGELFF TGTGCCAGTAGTCGAGGGGGCGGAACCGGGGAGCTGTTTTTT
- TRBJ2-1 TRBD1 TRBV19 CASRTGENYNEQFF TGTGCCAGTAGAACAGGGGAGAACTACAATGAGCAGTTCTTC
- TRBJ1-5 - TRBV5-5 CASSLDRVQPQHF TGTGCCAGCAGCTTGGACCGGGTTCAGCCCCAGCATTTT
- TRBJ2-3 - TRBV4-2 CASSQEGVSTDTQYF TGTGCCAGCAGCCAAGAAGGGGTAAGCACAGATACGCAGTATTTT
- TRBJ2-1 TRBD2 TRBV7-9 CASSQGTSGSPYNEQFF TGTGCCAGCAGCCAGGGGACTAGCGGGAGTCCTTACAATGAGCAGTTCTTC
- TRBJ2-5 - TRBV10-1 CASSESTDLKETQYF TGCGCCAGCAGTGAGTCGACAGACCTTAAAGAGACCCAGTACTTC
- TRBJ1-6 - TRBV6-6 CASSVRGTQNSPLHF TGTGCCAGCAGTGTTCGGGGAACACAGAATTCACCCCTCCACTTT
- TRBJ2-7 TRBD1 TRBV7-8 CASSAPRTGTVDYEQYF TGTGCCAGCAGCGCCCCCCGAACCGGGACAGTGGACTACGAGCAGTACTTC
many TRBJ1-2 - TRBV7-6 CASSRGTSPYGYTF TGTGCCAGCAGCCGCGGGACCAGTCCCTATGGCTACACCTTC
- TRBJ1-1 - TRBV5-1 CASSLAQGEGTEAFF TGCGCCAGCAGCTTGGCACAGGGCGAGGGCACTGAAGCTTTCTTT
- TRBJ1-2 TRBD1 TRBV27 CASSLGQNYGYTF TGTGCCAGCAGTTTGGGACAGAACTATGGCTACACCTTC
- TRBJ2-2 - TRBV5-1 CASSLAGNTGELFF TGCGCCAGCAGCTTGGCCGGGAACACCGGGGAGCTGTTTTTT
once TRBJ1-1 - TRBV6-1 CASRRGVNTEAFF TGTGCCAGCAGGCGGGGCGTGAACACTGAAGCTTTCTTT